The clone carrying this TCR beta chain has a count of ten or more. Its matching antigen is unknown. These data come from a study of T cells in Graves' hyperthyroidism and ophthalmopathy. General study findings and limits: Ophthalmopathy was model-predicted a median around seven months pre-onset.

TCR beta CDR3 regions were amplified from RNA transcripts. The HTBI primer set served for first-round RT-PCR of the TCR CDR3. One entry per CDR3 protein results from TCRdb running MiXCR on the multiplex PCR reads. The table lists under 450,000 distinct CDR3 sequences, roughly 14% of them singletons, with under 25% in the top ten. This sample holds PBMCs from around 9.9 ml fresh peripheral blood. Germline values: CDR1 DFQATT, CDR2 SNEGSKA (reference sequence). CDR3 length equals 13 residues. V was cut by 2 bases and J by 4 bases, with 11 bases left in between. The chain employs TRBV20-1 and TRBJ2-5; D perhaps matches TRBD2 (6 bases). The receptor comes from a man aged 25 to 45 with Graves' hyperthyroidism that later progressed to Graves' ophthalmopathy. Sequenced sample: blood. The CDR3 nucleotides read TGCAGTGCTAGATTGCGGGGTGGAGAGACCCAGTACTTC. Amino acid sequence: CSARLRGGETQYF.